This entry concerns a single T cell receptor (beta chain). Antigen: not known. Primers included in the PCR were 60 Vbeta and 13 Jbeta primers. Per the study methods: About 88 million unique TCR beta chains, about 11 million of them shared, were counted by a later analysis. The table came from immunoSEQ multiplex PCR; TCRdb's copy has only in-frame clones and leaves some out. Clone size and the V and J calls come from that table; the DNA yielded D and trimming. Its table records 100,000 to 150,000 clones. The data derive from a study of cytomegalovirus exposure and HLA in healthy donors. Study-wide results and caveats: DRB1 showed the most TCR associations and HLA-C the fewest in a later analysis, as rates varied by HLA locus.

V was cut by 4 bases and J by 7 bases, with 18 bases left in between. Germline CDR1 reads SGHNT; CDR2 reads YYREEE (reference sequence). This CDR3 is 16 amino acids long. The chain is built from TRBV5-4 and TRBJ1-6; the D gene is possibly TRBD1 (6 bases). The sample consisted of PBMCs. The source is a middle-aged woman in good health and CMV-seronegative. In DNA, the CDR3 is TGTGCCAGCAGCATCTCACAGGGTCCAGTCAATTCACCCCTCCACTTT. It codes for CASSISQGPVNSPLHF. Full variable domain (rest looked up from reference TRBV5-4 and TRBJ1-6): ETGVTQSPTHLIKTRGQQVTLRCSSQSGHNTVSWYQQALGQGPQFIFQYYREEENGRGNFPPRFSGLQFPNYSSELNVNALELDDSALYLCASSISQGPVNSPLHFGNGTRLTVT.